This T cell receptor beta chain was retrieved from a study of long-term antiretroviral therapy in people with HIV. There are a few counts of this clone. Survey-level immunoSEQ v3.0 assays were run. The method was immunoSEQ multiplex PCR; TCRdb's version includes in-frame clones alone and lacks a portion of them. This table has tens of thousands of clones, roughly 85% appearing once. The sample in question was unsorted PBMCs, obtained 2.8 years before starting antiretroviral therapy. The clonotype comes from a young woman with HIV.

CDR3 DNA sequence: TGTGCCAGCAGCTTGCGGGCGGGCAAAGACTATGGCTACACCTTC. This codes for CASSLRAGKDYGYTF. This chain joins TRBV5-6 and TRBJ1-2; D ambiguous. CDR3 size: 15 residues. The germline V gene has CDR1 SGHDT and CDR2 YYEEEE. Trimming removed 1 base at V and 3 bases at J, with 13 bases between.